These T cell receptor beta chains were read from a single sample in a study of T cells in Graves' hyperthyroidism and ophthalmopathy. TCRdb analysed the multiplex PCR reads with MiXCR anew, one entry per CDR3 protein. The table lists hundreds of thousands of distinct CDR3 sequences, more than 12% of them singletons, with around 28% in the top ten. The material sequenced was blood. The receptors were gathered from a man aged 50 or older with Graves' ophthalmopathy. CDR3s include the opening cysteine and the closing phenylalanine or tryptophan.

J gene | CDR3 length | V gene | CDR3 protein
TRBJ1-5 | 14 | TRBV9 | CASSGGTGRQPQHF
TRBJ2-5 | 14 | TRBV5-8 | CASSDSGRRETQYF
TRBJ2-7 | 13 | TRBV7-3 | CASSRYLAGEQYF
TRBJ1-5 | 13 | TRBV7-9 | CASSLGDRVPQHF
TRBJ1-5 | 14 | TRBV2 | CASRSLPGNQPQHF
TRBJ1-6 | 16 | TRBV20-1 | CSARDLAGEGNSPLHF
TRBJ2-5 | 13 | TRBV3-1 | CASSRNRQETQYF
TRBJ2-1 | 17 | TRBV14 | CASSQDSGSKRVYEQFF
TRBJ1-1 | 11 | TRBV20-1 | CSARVNTEAFF
TRBJ2-5 | 18 | TRBV20-1 | CSARDPAGGGDRRETQYF
TRBJ2-5 | 15 | TRBV15 | CATSRVGAARETQYF